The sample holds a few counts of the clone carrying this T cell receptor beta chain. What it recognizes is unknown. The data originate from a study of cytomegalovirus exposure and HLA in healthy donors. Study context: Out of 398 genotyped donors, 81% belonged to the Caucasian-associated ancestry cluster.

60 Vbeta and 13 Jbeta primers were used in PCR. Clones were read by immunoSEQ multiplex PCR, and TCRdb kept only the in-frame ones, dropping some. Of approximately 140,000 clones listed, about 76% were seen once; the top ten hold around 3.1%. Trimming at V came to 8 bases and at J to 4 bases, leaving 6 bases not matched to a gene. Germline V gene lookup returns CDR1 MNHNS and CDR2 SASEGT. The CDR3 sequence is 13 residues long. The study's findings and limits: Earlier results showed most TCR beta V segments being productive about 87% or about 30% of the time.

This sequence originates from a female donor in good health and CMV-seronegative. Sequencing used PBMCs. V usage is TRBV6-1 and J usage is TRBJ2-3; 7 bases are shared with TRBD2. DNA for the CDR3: TGTGCCAGCGGCCGGGACTACTCAGATACGCAGTATTTT. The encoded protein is CASGRDYSDTQYF.